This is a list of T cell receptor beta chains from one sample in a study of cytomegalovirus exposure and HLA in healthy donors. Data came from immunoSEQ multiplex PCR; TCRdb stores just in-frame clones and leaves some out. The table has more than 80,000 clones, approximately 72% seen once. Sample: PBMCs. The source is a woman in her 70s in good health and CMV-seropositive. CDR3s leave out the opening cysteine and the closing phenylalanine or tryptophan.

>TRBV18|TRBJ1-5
ASSPRQGDRTNSNQPQH
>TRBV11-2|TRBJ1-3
ASSYGQGLSGNTIY
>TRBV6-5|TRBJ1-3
ASSRTGDVNTIY
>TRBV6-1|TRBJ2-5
ASNSGLLYQETQY
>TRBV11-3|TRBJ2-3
ASSLDPGTDTQY
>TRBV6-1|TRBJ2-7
ASSVRDRGDYEQY
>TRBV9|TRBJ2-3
ASNRLAGTTDTQY
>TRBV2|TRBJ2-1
ASSFSNEQF
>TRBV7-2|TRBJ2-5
ASSLALGEQY
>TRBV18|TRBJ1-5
AGSPSRDQPQH
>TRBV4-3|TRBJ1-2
ASSQTQNYGYT
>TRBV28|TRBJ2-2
VTASSVRELF
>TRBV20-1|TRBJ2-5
SAGRMETQY
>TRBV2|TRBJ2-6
ASSELDPWAAPQGSSGANVLT
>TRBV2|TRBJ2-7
ASSSLAGAYEQY
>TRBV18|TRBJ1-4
ASSPKATGPITTNEKLF
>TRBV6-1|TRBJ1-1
ASKREFEAF
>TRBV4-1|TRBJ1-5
ASSPTVGVGQPQH
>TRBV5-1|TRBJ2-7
ASSLGDRAKAGGPPYEQY
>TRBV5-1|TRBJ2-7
ASSFQSGREQY
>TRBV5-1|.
ASSFREASYEQY
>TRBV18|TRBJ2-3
ASSEPTGTPDTQY
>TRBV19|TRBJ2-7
ASSIAPRGEQY
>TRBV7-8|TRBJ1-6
ASSHRGWVVSLH
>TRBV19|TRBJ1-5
ATTSETGANQPQH
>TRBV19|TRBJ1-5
ASSPLDSRPQH
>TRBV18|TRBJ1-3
ASSRDRVSGNTIY
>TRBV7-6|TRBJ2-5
ASSLESHQRLQETQY
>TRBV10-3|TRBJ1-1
AIHGTGNTEAF
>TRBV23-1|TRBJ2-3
ASSQTDRKSTDTQY
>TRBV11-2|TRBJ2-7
ASSRTGGAQY
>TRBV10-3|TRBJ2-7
AISGGSPTYEQY
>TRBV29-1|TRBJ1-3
SVTTGYGNTIY
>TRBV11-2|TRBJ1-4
ASSEGQSSPRRLLF
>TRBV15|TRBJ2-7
ATSRVGTAPGQY
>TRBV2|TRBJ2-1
ASIHQVPYNEQF
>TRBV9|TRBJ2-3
ASSPRAGGILTGTDTQY
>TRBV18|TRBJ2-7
ASSPMRQGSEQY
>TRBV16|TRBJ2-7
ASSQWSTGADLLYEQY
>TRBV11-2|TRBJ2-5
ASSLDWGKIAGVGETQY
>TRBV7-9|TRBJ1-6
ASSPYRGDNSPLH
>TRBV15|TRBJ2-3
ATSRESSTDTQY
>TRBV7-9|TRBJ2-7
ASTPGGTIREQY
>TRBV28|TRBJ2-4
ASSLGGNGVKNIQY
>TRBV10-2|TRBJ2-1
ASSEQTSGRDEQF
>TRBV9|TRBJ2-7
ASSHEDRGRNEQY
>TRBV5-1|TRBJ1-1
ASSGLGTTSEAF
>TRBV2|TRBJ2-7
ASSDRGLDEQY
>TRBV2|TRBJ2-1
ATKTGTGGSYNEQF
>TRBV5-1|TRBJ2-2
ASSLAFVLAGSAGTGELF
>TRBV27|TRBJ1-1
ASKLQGGANTEAF
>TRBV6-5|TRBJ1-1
ASMVGGQRDTEAF
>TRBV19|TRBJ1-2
ASRTSGYYGYT
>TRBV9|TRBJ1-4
ASSVDPGNEKLF
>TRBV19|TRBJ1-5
ASTRSTGNSNQPQH
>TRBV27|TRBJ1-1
ASSAYRGQGTEAF
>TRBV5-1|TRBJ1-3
ASSPGDWAGNTIY